This T cell receptor (beta chain) was sequenced during a study of control samples from healthy donors and cancer patients. The method was immunoSEQ multiplex PCR; TCRdb's version includes in-frame clones alone and lacks a portion of them. The repertoire holds 95,000 to 120,000 clones, with just under 85% as singletons. This clone was detected a few times. This CDR3 is 16 amino acids long. The V segment lost 4 bases and the J segment 6 bases; nucleotides outside the gene matches: 10. CDR1 LGHDT and CDR2 YNNKEL come from the germline V gene (reference sequence). The TCR sequence derives from a man aged 18 to 30 in good health. Sequencing used blood. The genes are TRBV3-1 (or the pseudogene TRBV3-2) and TRBJ2-7; TRBD1 agrees at 12 bases. The CDR3 region is CASSLSGTGGSGEQYF. The CDR3 region has the DNA TGTGCCAGCAGCCTTTCCGGGACAGGGGGCTCTGGCGAGCAGTACTTC.